These T cell receptor beta chains were read from a single sample in a study of cytomegalovirus exposure and HLA in healthy donors. The data were produced by immunoSEQ multiplex PCR, yet TCRdb's version contains in-frame clones alone and is incomplete. The sample holds 150,000 to 200,000 clones, 83% seen once. Sequenced sample: PBMCs. The receptors come from a man aged 50 to 59 in good health and CMV-seropositive. Both conserved end residues are part of each CDR3. A D gene is named only where the DNA matches it firmly. Clone sizes are given selectively: once, few, many, or a class where the clone is expanded.

>TRBJ1-5|.|few|TRBV28
CASSLRARAGLSNQPQHF
TGTGCCAGCAGCCTGAGGGCAAGAGCCGGGCTTAGCAATCAGCCCCAGCATTTT
>TRBJ2-4|TRBD2|once|TRBV15
CATSRGSGGSQYF
TGTGCCACCAGCAGAGGTAGCGGGGGATCTCAGTACTTC
>TRBJ2-3|TRBD2|.|TRBV29-1
CSVTPSGSSDTQYF
TGCAGCGTCACCCCTAGCGGGAGTTCAGATACGCAGTATTTT
>TRBJ2-1|.|.|TRBV2
CASSAYRDYNEQFF
TGTGCCAGCAGTGCTTACAGGGACTACAATGAGCAGTTCTTC
>TRBJ2-1|.|once|TRBV15
CATSRDASVQGEQFF
TGTGCCACCAGCAGAGATGCTAGCGTCCAGGGTGAGCAGTTCTTC
>TRBJ1-5|TRBD1|.|TRBV5-6
CASSITGTGGRKVQPQHF
TGTGCCAGCAGCATAACCGGGACAGGGGGCCGGAAGGTTCAGCCCCAGCATTTT
>TRBJ1-5|.|.|TRBV5-1
CASSPEGVGQPQHF
TGCGCCAGCAGCCCCGAGGGGGTGGGACAGCCCCAGCATTTT
>TRBJ2-7|TRBD2|.|TRBV30
CAWCLAGGPQYF
TGTGCCTGGTGTCTAGCGGGAGGCCCACAGTACTTC
>TRBJ1-2|.|.|TRBV28
CASSLWPGGLYGYTF
TGTGCCAGCAGTTTATGGCCGGGGGGGTTATATGGCTACACCTTC
>TRBJ2-3|TRBD1|.|TRBV4-3
CASSPVRQGHTQYF
TGCGCCAGCAGCCCAGTCCGACAGGGGCATACGCAGTATTTT
>TRBJ2-3|TRBD2|.|TRBV5-1
CASSHGGLWREFADTQYF
TGCGCCAGCAGCCATGGGGGACTTTGGCGGGAGTTCGCAGATACGCAGTATTTT
>TRBJ1-1|.|few|TRBV6-5
CASSSGFVDEAFF
TGTGCCAGCAGTTCAGGGTTTGTGGATGAAGCTTTCTTT
>TRBJ2-7|.|.|TRBV7-6
CASSSPRGDSISEQYF
TGTGCCAGCAGCTCCCCTAGAGGTGATAGTATCTCCGAGCAGTACTTC
>TRBJ2-7|TRBD2|.|TRBV6-5
CASSTSGSYEQYF
TGTGCCAGCTCGACTAGCGGGTCCTACGAGCAGTACTTC
>TRBJ1-1|.|.|TRBV14
CASSQASSRVNTEAFF
TGTGCCAGCAGCCAAGCCAGTAGTCGGGTGAACACTGAAGCTTTCTTT
>TRBJ2-3|TRBD1|.|TRBV7-2
CASSSTDRGGTDTQYF
TGTGCCAGCAGCTCAACGGACAGGGGGGGCACAGATACGCAGTATTTT
>TRBJ2-7|.|.|TRBV6-1
CASRMGRGYEQYF
TGTGCCAGCAGGATGGGCAGGGGTTACGAGCAGTACTTC
>TRBJ2-7|.|.|TRBV29-1
CSVPLGGEQYF
TGCAGCGTGCCCCTCGGGGGCGAGCAGTACTTC
>TRBJ1-6|.|.|TRBV5-1
CASSLTEQRSSYNSPLHF
TGCGCCAGCAGCTTAACCGAACAGCGGAGCTCCTATAATTCACCCCTCCACTTT
>TRBJ2-3|.|.|TRBV6-1
CASSVQGTDTQYF
TGTGCCAGCAGCGTGCAGGGGACAGATACGCAGTATTTT
>TRBJ1-5|.|.|TRBV7-2
CASSIAGVGQPQHF
TGTGCCAGCAGCATTGCGGGGGTCGGGCAGCCCCAGCATTTT
>TRBJ1-1|TRBD1|.|TRBV4-2
CASSPGQGMNTEAFF
TGTGCCAGCAGCCCCGGACAGGGGATGAACACTGAAGCTTTCTTT
>TRBJ1-3|.|.|TRBV5-8
CASRHLKGAIYF
TGTGCCAGCAGGCACCTAAAGGGGGCCATATATTTT
>TRBJ2-3|TRBD2|.|TRBV2
CASKISGTSGTFTDTQYF
TGTGCCAGCAAAATTTCCGGGACTAGCGGGACTTTCACAGATACGCAGTATTTT
>TRBJ1-1|.|.|TRBV6-1
CASSQTGRANTEAFF
TGTGCCAGCAGTCAAACGGGGAGGGCTAACACTGAAGCTTTCTTT
>TRBJ2-5|.|.|TRBV6-6
CASSNQRETQYF
TGTGCCAGCAGTAATCAGAGGGAGACCCAGTACTTC
>TRBJ2-5|TRBD2|.|TRBV29-1
CSGGLPPFRTQYF
TGCAGCGGGGGACTACCCCCGTTTCGGACCCAGTACTTC
>TRBJ2-7|TRBD2|.|TRBV5-1
CASSLVAGDTYEQYF
TGCGCCAGCAGCTTGGTGGCGGGAGATACCTACGAGCAGTACTTC
>TRBJ2-7|TRBD2|.|TRBV4-1
CASSSRLAGGPYEQYF
TGCGCCAGCAGCTCACGACTAGCGGGGGGGCCCTACGAGCAGTACTTC
>TRBJ2-7|TRBD1|few|TRBV14
CASSQDPGGIEQYF
TGTGCCAGCAGCCAAGATCCAGGGGGTATCGAGCAGTACTTC
>TRBJ2-4|.|.|TRBV30
CAWSGEGLAKNIQYF
TGTGCCTGGAGTGGAGAGGGACTAGCCAAAAACATTCAGTACTTC
>TRBJ2-5|TRBD2|.|TRBV19
CASSRLAGGQTQYF
TGTGCCAGTAGCCGCTTAGCGGGAGGGCAGACCCAGTACTTC
>TRBJ2-3|TRBD1|.|TRBV7-3
CASSSGQGTDTQYF
TGTGCCAGCAGCTCTGGACAGGGGACAGATACGCAGTATTTT
>TRBJ2-7|.|.|TRBV4-2
CASSPIQGEQYF
TGTGCCAGCAGCCCCATTCAGGGGGAGCAGTACTTC
>TRBJ1-6|.|few|TRBV9
CASSVDWNSPLHF
TGTGCCAGCAGCGTGGACTGGAATTCACCCCTCCACTTT
>TRBJ1-5|.|.|TRBV18
CASSPGGLSNQPQHF
TGTGCCAGCTCACCAGGGGGCCTAAGCAATCAGCCCCAGCATTTT
>TRBJ2-2|.|.|TRBV7-9
CASSYAGANRGNTGELFF
TGTGCCAGCAGCTACGCGGGGGCTAATAGGGGGAACACCGGGGAGCTGTTTTTT
>TRBJ2-1|TRBD2|.|TRBV7-9
CASSPLTLAGAGNEQFF
TGTGCCAGCAGCCCACTAACACTAGCGGGGGCGGGCAATGAGCAGTTCTTC
>TRBJ1-5|.|few|TRBV2
CASSDGTPSNQPQHF
TGTGCCAGCAGTGATGGGACACCCAGCAATCAGCCCCAGCATTTT
>TRBJ2-1|TRBD2|.|TRBV7-2
CASSLGRGAYNEQFF
TGTGCCAGCAGCTTAGGTCGGGGGGCCTACAATGAGCAGTTCTTC
>TRBJ1-2|TRBD1|few|TRBV11-2
CASSSRLRDRGLDGYTF
TGTGCCAGCAGCTCCCGTCTCCGGGACAGGGGTTTGGATGGCTACACCTTC
>TRBJ1-1|.|.|TRBV7-9
CASSFSQGRTNTEAFF
TGTGCCAGCAGCTTTAGTCAGGGTCGGACGAACACTGAAGCTTTCTTT
>TRBJ1-1|.|.|TRBV12-5
CASGTGLNTEAFF
TGTGCTAGTGGTACAGGACTGAACACTGAAGCTTTCTTT
>TRBJ2-1|TRBD1|.|TRBV7-9
CASSFKTGGYNEQFF
TGTGCCAGCAGCTTCAAGACAGGGGGTTACAATGAGCAGTTCTTC
>TRBJ1-5|TRBD1|.|TRBV5-6
CASRLAGTANQPQHF
TGTGCCAGCAGACTGGCTGGGACAGCTAATCAGCCCCAGCATTTT